This T cell receptor (beta chain) derives from a study of neoadjuvant nivolumab and ipilimumab in lung cancer. The V and J ends lost 2 bases and 6 bases respectively, with 11 bases between them. Germline CDR1 SEHNR, CDR2 FQNEAQ (reference sequence). This CDR3 has 14 amino acids. Assay used: immunoSEQ multiplex PCR; TCRdb lists only in-frame clones, some missing. The table records roughly 49,000 clones, roughly 91% of them present only once. The specimen was blood, collected before neoadjuvant nivolumab, alone or with ipilimumab. The TCR was taken from an adult with non-small cell lung cancer. Some clones in this sample may be carry-over from other donors' samples. The chain recombines TRBV7-9 with TRBJ2-1; possible D gene TRBD2, 6 bases. The CDR3 region is CASSLLLASNEQFF. The CDR3 DNA sequence: TGTGCCAGCAGCTTACTACTAGCCAGCAATGAGCAGTTCTTC.